This T cell receptor beta chain comes out of a study of control samples from healthy donors and cancer patients. TCRdb keeps only in-frame clones here, not all; method: immunoSEQ multiplex PCR. This repertoire shows roughly 400,000 clones, 80% to 95% found once; its top ten account for approximately 6.3%. CDR3 length equals 16 residues. Germline values: CDR1 SGHNT, CDR2 YYREEE (reference sequence). The germline V and J ends were trimmed by 5 bases and 3 bases, with 21 bases remaining between them. The sequenced sample consisted of PBMCs. The chain has TRBV5-4 and TRBJ2-7, with D maybe TRBD2 (6 bases). The receptor's source is a man aged 40-55 years with head and neck cancer. This CDR3 reads CASSLEVASEFYEQYF. CDR3 sequence (DNA): TGTGCCAGCAGTCTGGAGGTGGCTAGCGAATTCTACGAGCAGTACTTC.